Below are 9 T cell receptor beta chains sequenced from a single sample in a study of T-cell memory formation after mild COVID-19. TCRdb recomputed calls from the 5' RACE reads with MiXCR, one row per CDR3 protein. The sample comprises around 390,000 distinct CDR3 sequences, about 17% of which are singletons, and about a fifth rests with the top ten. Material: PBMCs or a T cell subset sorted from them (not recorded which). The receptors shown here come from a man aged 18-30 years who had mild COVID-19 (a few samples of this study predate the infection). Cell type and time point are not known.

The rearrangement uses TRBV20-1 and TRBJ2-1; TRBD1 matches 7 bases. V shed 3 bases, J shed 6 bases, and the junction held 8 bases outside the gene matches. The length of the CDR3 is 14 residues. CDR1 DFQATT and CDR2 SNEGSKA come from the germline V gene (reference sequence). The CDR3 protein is CSARVYRDSNEQFF. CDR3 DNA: TGCAGTGCTAGGGTCTACCGGGACAGCAATGAGCAGTTCTTC.

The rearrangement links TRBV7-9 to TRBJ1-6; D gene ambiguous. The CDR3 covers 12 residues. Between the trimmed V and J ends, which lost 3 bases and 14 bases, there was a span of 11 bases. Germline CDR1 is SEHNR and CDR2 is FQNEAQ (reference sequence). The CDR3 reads CASSFDAGALHF. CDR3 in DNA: TGTGCCAGCAGCTTCGACGCCGGGGCCCTCCACTTT.

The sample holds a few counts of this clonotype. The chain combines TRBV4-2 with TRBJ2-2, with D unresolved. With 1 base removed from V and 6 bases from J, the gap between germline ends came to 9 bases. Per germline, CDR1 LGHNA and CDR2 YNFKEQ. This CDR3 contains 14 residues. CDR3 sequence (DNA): TGTGCCAGCAGCCAAGTTAGAAGTGCCGGGGAGCTGTTTTTT. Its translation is CASSQVRSAGELFF.

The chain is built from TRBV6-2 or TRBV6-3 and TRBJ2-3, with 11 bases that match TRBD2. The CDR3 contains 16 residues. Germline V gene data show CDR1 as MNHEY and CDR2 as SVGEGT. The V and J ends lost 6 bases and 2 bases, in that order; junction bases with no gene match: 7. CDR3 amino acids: CASRELAGDNTDTQYF. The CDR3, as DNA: TGTGCCAGCAGGGAACTAGCGGGGGACAACACAGATACGCAGTATTTT.

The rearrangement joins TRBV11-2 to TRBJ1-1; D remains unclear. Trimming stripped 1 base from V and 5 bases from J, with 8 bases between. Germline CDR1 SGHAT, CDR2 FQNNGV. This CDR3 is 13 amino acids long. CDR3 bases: TGTGCCAGCAGCTTAGTCAGGCAGACTGAAGCTTTCTTT. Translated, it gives CASSLVRQTEAFF.

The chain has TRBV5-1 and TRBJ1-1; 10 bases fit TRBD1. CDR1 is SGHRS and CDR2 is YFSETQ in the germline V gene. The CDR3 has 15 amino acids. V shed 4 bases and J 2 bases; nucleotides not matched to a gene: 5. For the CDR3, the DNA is TGCGCCAGCAGCCGACGACAGGGGGCCAACACTGAAGCTTTCTTT. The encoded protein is CASSRRQGANTEAFF.

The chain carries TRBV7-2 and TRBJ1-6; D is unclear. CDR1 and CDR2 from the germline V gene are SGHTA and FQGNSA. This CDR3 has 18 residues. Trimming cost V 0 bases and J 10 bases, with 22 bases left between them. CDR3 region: CASSLATRHLGWYSPLHF. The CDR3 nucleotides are TGTGCCAGCAGCTTAGCGACCCGCCACCTAGGGTGGTACTCACCCCTCCACTTT.

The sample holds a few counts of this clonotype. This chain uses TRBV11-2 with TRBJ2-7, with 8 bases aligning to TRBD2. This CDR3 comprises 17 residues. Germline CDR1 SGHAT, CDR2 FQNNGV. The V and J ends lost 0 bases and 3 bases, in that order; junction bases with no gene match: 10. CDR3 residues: CASSLDPGVAGNYEQYV. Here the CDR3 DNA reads TGTGCCAGCAGCTTAGATCCCGGAGTAGCGGGGAACTACGAGCAGTACGTC.

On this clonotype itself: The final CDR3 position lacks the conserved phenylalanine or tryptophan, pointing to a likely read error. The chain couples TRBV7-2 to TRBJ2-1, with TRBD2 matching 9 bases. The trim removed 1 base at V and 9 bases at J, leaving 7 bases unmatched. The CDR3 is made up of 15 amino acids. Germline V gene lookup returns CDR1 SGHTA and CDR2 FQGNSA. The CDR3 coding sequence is TGTGCCAGCAGCTTAGAGGGGACTAGCATATCTGAGCAGTTCTTA. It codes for CASSLEGTSISEQFL.